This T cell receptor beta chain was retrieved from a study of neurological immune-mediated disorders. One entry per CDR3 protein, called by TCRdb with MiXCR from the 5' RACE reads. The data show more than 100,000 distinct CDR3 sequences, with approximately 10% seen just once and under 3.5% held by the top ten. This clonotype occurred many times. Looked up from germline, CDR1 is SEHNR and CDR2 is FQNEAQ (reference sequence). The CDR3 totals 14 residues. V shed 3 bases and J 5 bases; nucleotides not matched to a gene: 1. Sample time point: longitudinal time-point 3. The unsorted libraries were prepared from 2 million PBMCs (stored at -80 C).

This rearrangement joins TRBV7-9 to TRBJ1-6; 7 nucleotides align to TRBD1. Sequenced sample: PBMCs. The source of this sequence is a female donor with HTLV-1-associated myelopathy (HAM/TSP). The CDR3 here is CASSFTGDNSPLHF. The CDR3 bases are TGTGCCAGCAGCTTTACAGGGGATAATTCACCCCTCCACTTT.